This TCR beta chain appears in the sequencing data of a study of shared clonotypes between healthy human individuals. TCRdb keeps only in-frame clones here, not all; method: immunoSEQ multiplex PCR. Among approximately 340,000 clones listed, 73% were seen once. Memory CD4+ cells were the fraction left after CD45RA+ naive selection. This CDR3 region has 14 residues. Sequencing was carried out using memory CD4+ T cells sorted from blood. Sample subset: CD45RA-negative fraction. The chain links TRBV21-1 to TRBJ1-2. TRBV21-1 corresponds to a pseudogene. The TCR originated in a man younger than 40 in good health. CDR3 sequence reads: CASSKVCGYYGYTF. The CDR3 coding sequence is TGTGCCAGCAGCAAAGTGTGCGGATACTATGGCTACACCTTC.